The 14 T cell receptor beta chains listed next were all sequenced from one sample in a study of regulatory T cells in long-lasting Graves disease. Time point given: persistent/refractory GD, antithyroid drugs over 5 years with positive TRAb. PBMCs provided the RNA from which the TCR library was made. Library construction for TCR beta used iRepertoire HTBI primers and Arm-PCR of CDR3 regions. TCRdb re-called the multiplex PCR reads with MiXCR, one entry per CDR3 protein. Among about 660,000 distinct CDR3 sequences listed, 25% to 30% were seen once. Material: peripheral blood mononuclear cells (PBMCs), obtained when the disease was refractory, from a patient treated with antithyroid drugs. Receptors originate from a female donor with Graves disease.

The rearrangement joins TRBV6-1 to TRBJ2-7; D remains ambiguous. The ends were cut back, 2 bases at V and 5 bases at J, with 10 bases in the middle. From germline, CDR1 is MNHNS and CDR2 SASEGT. This CDR3 comprises 13 residues. The CDR3 coding sequence is TGTGCCAGCAGTGAAAAAGTAGGGAACGAGCAGTACTTC. This codes for CASSEKVGNEQYF.

Many counts were recorded for this clonotype. The chain combines TRBV2 with TRBJ2-7; no clear D. The CDR3 is made up of 12 amino acids. Germline V gene data show CDR1 as SNHLY and CDR2 as FYNNEI. V was shortened by 2 bases and J by 2 bases, with 4 bases between the two germline ends. The CDR3 DNA sequence: TGTGCCAGCAGTGAACCACCCTACGAGCAGTACTTC. Its translation: CASSEPPYEQYF.

This chain connects TRBV11-2 to TRBJ2-7; tentative D call: TRBD2 (5 bases). CDR3 size: 16 residues. V was clipped by 2 bases and J by 0 bases, with 14 bases between them. Germline V gives CDR1 SGHAT, CDR2 FQNNGV. This CDR3 reads CASSLRGSSRSYEQYF. CDR3 sequence (DNA): TGTGCCAGCAGCTTACGAGGGTCTAGTCGCTCCTACGAGCAGTACTTC.

The rearrangement joins TRBV7-9 to TRBJ1-1; unclear D gene. The CDR3 runs 12 residues. The ends were cut back, 4 bases at V and 8 bases at J, with 11 bases in the middle. The V gene's germline CDR1 is SEHNR and CDR2 FQNEAQ (reference sequence). The CDR3 is CASSSQVAEAFF. The CDR3 DNA reads TGTGCCAGCAGCTCCCAGGTGGCCGAAGCTTTCTTT.

This chain links TRBV19 with TRBJ1-6; D is ambiguous. Germline V gene sequence: CDR1 LNHDA, CDR2 SQIVND (reference sequence). The V end lost 6 bases, the J end lost 9 bases, and 15 bases lay between the germline ends. This CDR3 comprises 14 residues. The CDR3 region is CASSFGTYGSPLHF. The CDR3 coding sequence is TGTGCCAGTAGCTTTGGAACGTATGGTTCACCCCTCCACTTT.

The chain has TRBV3-1 and TRBJ1-2; D remains unclear. This CDR3 contains 15 residues. Germline V gives CDR1 LGHDT, CDR2 YNNKEL (reference sequence). V was clipped by 4 bases and J by 3 bases, with 15 bases between them. The CDR3 DNA follows: TGTGCCAGCAGCCCCCAACTGGGGTCGGACTATGGCTACACCTTC. This codes for CASSPQLGSDYGYTF.

The V call is TRBV5-4, the J call TRBJ2-4; 7 nucleotides align to TRBD1. V shed 2 bases, J shed 4 bases, and the junction held 6 bases outside the gene matches. The CDR3 is made up of 15 amino acids. Germline values: CDR1 SGHNT, CDR2 YYREEE (reference sequence). The CDR3 nucleotides are TGTGCCAGCAGCTTACAGGGGATATCGAAAAACATTCAGTACTTC. Amino acid sequence: CASSLQGISKNIQYF.

This clonotype is a singleton in its sample. Germline and junction disagree at one end, which may indicate a read error. The J gene is TRBJ1-2, the V gene TRBV29-1; 9 bases are shared with TRBD1. Germline lookup yields CDR1 SQVTM and CDR2 ANQGSEA. This CDR3 is 11 amino acids long. The CDR3 is CSVERATGGGF. The DNA for the CDR3 is TGCAGCGTTGAGAGAGCGACAGGGGGAGGCTTC. The full variable domain, its missing parts supplied by reference TRBV29-1 and TRBJ1-2, is SAVISQKPSRDICQRGTSLTIQCQVDSQVTMMFWYRQQPGQSLTLIATANQGSEATYESGFVIDKFPISRPNLTFSTLTVSNMSPEDSSIYLCSVERATGGGFGSGTRLTVV.

This clonotype was seen a handful of times. V and J are TRBV7-9 and TRBJ2-7; the match to TRBD1 covers 9 bases. Germline-derived CDR1 and CDR2 are SEHNR and FQNEAQ (reference sequence). The J segment lost 3 bases and the V segment lost 0 bases, leaving 3 bases of the junction unmatched. This CDR3 contains 15 residues. The CDR3 DNA reads as TGTGCCAGCAGCTTAGCGGGACAGGGTCTCTACGAGCAGTACTTC. As protein: CASSLAGQGLYEQYF.

This chain links TRBV20-1 with TRBJ2-5; 9 bases map to TRBD2. Trimming cost V 0 bases and J 3 bases; bases outside gene matches: 8. CDR1 DFQATT and CDR2 SNEGSKA come from the germline V gene (reference sequence). CDR3 length: 16 amino acids. This CDR3 reads CSARDPASGIKETQYF. The CDR3 DNA reads TGCAGTGCTAGAGATCCGGCTAGCGGGATAAAAGAGACCCAGTACTTC.

This sequence joins TRBV20-1 and TRBJ1-5; no definite D call. CDR3 length equals 12 residues. The germline V gene encodes CDR1 DFQATT and CDR2 SNEGSKA (reference sequence). V was clipped by 3 bases and J by 6 bases, with 9 bases between them. CDR3 sequence reads: CSASRVSQPQHF. DNA of the CDR3: TGCAGTGCTAGCCGCGTTAGTCAGCCCCAGCATTTT.

The chain recombines TRBV6-1 with TRBJ1-1, with TRBD1 matching over 8 bases. The CDR3 length is 14 residues. Trimming at V came to 5 bases and at J to 8 bases, leaving 10 bases not matched to a gene. Germline CDR1 MNHNS, CDR2 SASEGT. The CDR3: CASSRSGTGGEAFF. The CDR3 DNA is TGTGCCAGCAGTCGATCCGGGACAGGTGGGGAAGCTTTCTTT.

The chain is built from TRBV6-1 and TRBJ2-7; 7 bases map to TRBD2. The CDR3 runs 16 residues. V dropped 1 base and J dropped 5; count of bases not matched to a gene: 11. Germline V lookup: CDR1 MNHNS, CDR2 SASEGT. CDR3 sequence (DNA): TGTGCCAGCAGTGAAGGGGAAGCGGGACCCGCCCACGAGCAGTACTTC. It translates to CASSEGEAGPAHEQYF.

There are many counts of this clonotype. V and J are TRBV28 and TRBJ1-2; D is perhaps TRBD1 (6 bases). V lost 10 bases to trimming and J lost 2 bases, with 11 bases between them. The CDR3 has 12 residues. Germline CDR1 reads MDHEN; CDR2 reads SYDVKM. The CDR3 loop is CATITGNYGYTF. CDR3 in DNA: TGTGCCACTATCACAGGGAACTATGGCTACACCTTC.